The T cell receptor beta chain under discussion was sequenced for a study of T cell changes during pregnancy in multiple sclerosis. This clone was found once. The CDR3 totals 13 residues. With 5 bases removed from V and 4 bases from J, the gap between germline ends came to 11 bases. The germline CDR1 and CDR2 sequences are MRHNA and SNTAGT. Profiling relied on immunoSEQ multiplex PCR, and the TCRdb table lists in-frame clones only, not all of them. Of under 60,000 clones listed, approximately 92% are singletons. The material sequenced was CD4+ T cells from peripheral blood mononuclear cells, taken in the third trimester of pregnancy. The chain joins TRBV6-4 to TRBJ1-2; D gene uncertain. The sequence was collected from a female donor with multiple sclerosis, enrolled in a pregnancy study. The DNA of the CDR3 is TGTGCCAGCAGTTCGGAGCTTGGCTATGGCTACACCTTC. Translated, it gives CASSSELGYGYTF.